Listed below are T cell receptor beta chains from one sample, sequenced in a study of OX40 agonist ivuxolimab in advanced cancers. Clones were sequenced by immunoSEQ multiplex PCR, and TCRdb holds only the in-frame ones, with some missing. Among more than 45,000 clones listed, 88% were seen once. Sequencing used CD4+ or CD8+ T cells sorted from blood, obtained in a trial of the OX40 agonist ivuxolimab. Receptors originate from an adult with an advanced solid tumor such as melanoma, head and neck, liver or kidney cancer. The CDR3 runs from the conserved cysteine through the conserved F or W. D genes are given only for firm matches. Size is omitted from some rows. Given values are once, few, many or a class for expanded clones.

j_gene: TRBJ2-4; d_gene: -; abundance: once; v_gene: TRBV4-2; CDR3nt: TGTGCCAGCAGCCTGGGTATAGGGGAAGGGGCCAAAAACATTCAGTACTTC; CDR3aa: CASSLGIGEGAKNIQYF
j_gene: TRBJ2-5; d_gene: -; abundance: -; v_gene: TRBV7-9; CDR3nt: TGTGCCAGCAGCGCCTCAGAGACCCAGTACTTC; CDR3aa: CASSASETQYF
j_gene: TRBJ1-5; d_gene: -; abundance: -; v_gene: TRBV6-5; CDR3nt: TGTGGCCTAGGGGGTCCAAATCAGCCCCAGCATTTT; CDR3aa: CGLGGPNQPQHF
j_gene: TRBJ2-1; d_gene: TRBD2; abundance: -; v_gene: TRBV7-9; CDR3nt: TGTGCCAGCAGCTTTTCTAGCGGGATTTACAATGAGCAGTTCTTC; CDR3aa: CASSFSSGIYNEQFF
j_gene: TRBJ1-1; d_gene: -; abundance: -; v_gene: TRBV6-1; CDR3nt: TGTGCCAGCATTGGAGACGGGAACACTGAAGCTTTCTTT; CDR3aa: CASIGDGNTEAFF
j_gene: TRBJ1-2; d_gene: -; abundance: -; v_gene: TRBV28; CDR3nt: TGTGCCAGCAGTTTAAGATACAGGGCCGACATCATTTCCTTCTATGGCTACACCTTC; CDR3aa: CASSLRYRADIISFYGYTF
j_gene: TRBJ2-1; d_gene: -; abundance: once; v_gene: TRBV9; CDR3nt: TGTGCCAGCAGCGTAGAATCCACCCTCCACTACAATGAGCAGTTCTTC; CDR3aa: CASSVESTLHYNEQFF
j_gene: TRBJ2-7; d_gene: -; abundance: -; v_gene: TRBV18; CDR3nt: TGTGCCAGCTCACCACCAAACAGGTACGAGCAGTACTTC; CDR3aa: CASSPPNRYEQYF
j_gene: TRBJ1-5; d_gene: -; abundance: -; v_gene: TRBV28; CDR3nt: TGTGCCAGCAGTTCACACAGGGACCATCAGCCCCAGCATTTT; CDR3aa: CASSSHRDHQPQHF
j_gene: TRBJ1-2; d_gene: TRBD1; abundance: -; v_gene: TRBV4-3; CDR3nt: TGCGCCAGCAGCCAATCGCGACAGGGTTTGAGCTATGGCTACACCTTC; CDR3aa: CASSQSRQGLSYGYTF
j_gene: TRBJ2-2; d_gene: -; abundance: -; v_gene: TRBV11-2; CDR3nt: TGTGCCAGCAGCTCCTCGGAGGCCGGGGAGCTGTTTTTT; CDR3aa: CASSSSEAGELFF
j_gene: TRBJ2-3; d_gene: -; abundance: once; v_gene: TRBV29-1; CDR3nt: TGCAGCGTTGATATCTGGGGGGATAGCACAGATACGCAGTATTTT; CDR3aa: CSVDIWGDSTDTQYF
j_gene: TRBJ1-2; d_gene: -; abundance: -; v_gene: TRBV5-5; CDR3nt: TGTGCCAGTACAATTTGGGGATCCCATGCCGGCTACACCTTC; CDR3aa: CASTIWGSHAGYTF
j_gene: TRBJ2-6; d_gene: -; abundance: -; v_gene: TRBV6-1; CDR3nt: TGTGCCAGCAGTGCACTCCGGGTCCCTGGCGGGGCCAACGTCCTGACTTTC; CDR3aa: CASSALRVPGGANVLTF
j_gene: TRBJ1-6; d_gene: TRBD1; abundance: -; v_gene: TRBV18; CDR3nt: TGTGCCAGCTCACCCGGGACAGCTCATTCACCCCTCCACTTT; CDR3aa: CASSPGTAHSPLHF
j_gene: TRBJ1-1; d_gene: -; abundance: -; v_gene: TRBV18; CDR3nt: TGTGCCAGCTCACCACCGATTCCAGGAGGGAACACTGAAGCTTTCTTT; CDR3aa: CASSPPIPGGNTEAFF
j_gene: TRBJ1-1; d_gene: -; abundance: -; v_gene: TRBV11-3; CDR3nt: TGTGCCAGCAGTTTTAACGGGGGCACTGAAGCTTTCTTT; CDR3aa: CASSFNGGTEAFF
j_gene: TRBJ2-2; d_gene: TRBD2; abundance: few; v_gene: TRBV7-9; CDR3nt: TGTGCCAGCAGCCGACTAGCATCCTCCGGGGAGCTGTTTTTT; CDR3aa: CASSRLASSGELFF
j_gene: TRBJ2-2; d_gene: -; abundance: -; v_gene: TRBV5-1; CDR3nt: TGCGCCAGCAGCTGGACAACAGATACGAACACCGGGGAGCTGTTTTTT; CDR3aa: CASSWTTDTNTGELFF
j_gene: TRBJ2-7; d_gene: -; abundance: -; v_gene: TRBV2; CDR3nt: TGTGCCAGCACACCCCTGGACAGAGGCTCCTACGAGCAGTACTTC; CDR3aa: CASTPLDRGSYEQYF
j_gene: TRBJ2-1; d_gene: TRBD1; abundance: few; v_gene: TRBV29-1; CDR3nt: TGCAGCGTTGACGCCTGGACAGGAGACACCTACAATGAGCAGTTCTTC; CDR3aa: CSVDAWTGDTYNEQFF
j_gene: TRBJ2-1; d_gene: -; abundance: -; v_gene: TRBV9; CDR3nt: TGTGCCAGCAGCTACCGGGACCCGCACAATGAGCAGTTCTTC; CDR3aa: CASSYRDPHNEQFF
j_gene: TRBJ2-5; d_gene: -; abundance: once; v_gene: TRBV5-1; CDR3nt: TGCGCCAGCAGCTTACTAGAGCGGCGGGAGACCCAGTACTTC; CDR3aa: CASSLLERRETQYF
j_gene: TRBJ2-3; d_gene: TRBD1; abundance: -; v_gene: TRBV11-3; CDR3nt: TGTGCCAGCAGCTTATCCGGACAGGGTCTGGATACGCAGTATTTT; CDR3aa: CASSLSGQGLDTQYF
j_gene: TRBJ2-2; d_gene: -; abundance: -; v_gene: TRBV18; CDR3nt: TGTGCCAGCTCACCACCCGGAGGGGAGCTGTTTTTT; CDR3aa: CASSPPGGELFF
j_gene: TRBJ2-1; d_gene: -; abundance: -; v_gene: TRBV30; CDR3nt: TGTGCCTGGTCGGGACTGTACAATGAGCAGTTCTTC; CDR3aa: CAWSGLYNEQFF
j_gene: TRBJ2-2; d_gene: -; abundance: -; v_gene: TRBV5-1; CDR3nt: TGCGCCAGCAGCCCGGGGGAGCGGACGAACACCGGGGAGCTGTTTTTT; CDR3aa: CASSPGERTNTGELFF
j_gene: TRBJ1-1; d_gene: -; abundance: -; v_gene: TRBV18; CDR3nt: TGTGCCAGCTCACCACCTCTGGAAACTGAAGCTTTCTTT; CDR3aa: CASSPPLETEAFF
j_gene: TRBJ1-3; d_gene: TRBD1; abundance: -; v_gene: TRBV7-9; CDR3nt: TGTGCCAGCAGACCTGGGACAGGACATTCCAAGAGCTCTGGAAACACCATATATTTT; CDR3aa: CASRPGTGHSKSSGNTIYF
j_gene: TRBJ2-5; d_gene: TRBD1; abundance: -; v_gene: TRBV2; CDR3nt: TGTGCCAGCAGTAGGGACAGGGGGCAAGAGACCCAGTACTTC; CDR3aa: CASSRDRGQETQYF
j_gene: TRBJ2-1; d_gene: -; abundance: -; v_gene: TRBV6-6; CDR3nt: TGTGCCAGCAGCATAGAGCGATTCGGGAATGAGCAGTTCTTC; CDR3aa: CASSIERFGNEQFF
j_gene: TRBJ1-1; d_gene: TRBD1; abundance: -; v_gene: TRBV5-6; CDR3nt: TGTGCCAGCAGCTCCTGGACAGGGTCGATAGCTTTCTTT; CDR3aa: CASSSWTGSIAFF
j_gene: TRBJ1-4; d_gene: -; abundance: -; v_gene: TRBV4-1; CDR3nt: TGCGCCAGCAGCCCGAATACGGGGGGCGATGAAAAACTGTTTTTT; CDR3aa: CASSPNTGGDEKLFF
j_gene: TRBJ2-1; d_gene: -; abundance: -; v_gene: TRBV18; CDR3nt: TGTGCCAGCTCACCCCTTGAGGCGGGCCTAAACAATGAGCAGTTCTTC; CDR3aa: CASSPLEAGLNNEQFF
j_gene: TRBJ2-7; d_gene: -; abundance: -; v_gene: TRBV11-2; CDR3nt: TGTGCCAGCAGCACCAGCGGTGGGTTAAACGAGCAGTACTTC; CDR3aa: CASSTSGGLNEQYF
j_gene: TRBJ2-1; d_gene: -; abundance: -; v_gene: TRBV23-1; CDR3nt: TGCGCCAGCAGTCATCGTCCGGGAGAGCAGTTCTTC; CDR3aa: CASSHRPGEQFF
j_gene: TRBJ1-5; d_gene: TRBD1; abundance: -; v_gene: TRBV6-4; CDR3nt: TGTGCCAGCAGTGAGGGGACAGGTCTTAATCAGCCCCAGCATTTT; CDR3aa: CASSEGTGLNQPQHF
j_gene: TRBJ2-5; d_gene: -; abundance: -; v_gene: TRBV6-5; CDR3nt: TGTGCCAGCAGTTTTCGGGTAGAGGGGTGGGAAACCCAGTACTTC; CDR3aa: CASSFRVEGWETQYF
j_gene: TRBJ2-1; d_gene: TRBD1; abundance: -; v_gene: TRBV6-4; CDR3nt: TGTGCCAGCAGTCCCGGGACAGGGATGGGCTATGAGCAGTTCTTC; CDR3aa: CASSPGTGMGYEQFF
j_gene: TRBJ2-1; d_gene: TRBD2; abundance: -; v_gene: TRBV14; CDR3nt: TGTGCCAGCAGCCTCCCCCAGGGGACTAGCGGATACAATGAGCAGTTCTTC; CDR3aa: CASSLPQGTSGYNEQFF
j_gene: TRBJ1-2; d_gene: TRBD1; abundance: -; v_gene: TRBV4-3; CDR3nt: TGCGCCAGCAGCCAGGAGACAGGGATGGGAGGCTACACCTTC; CDR3aa: CASSQETGMGGYTF
j_gene: TRBJ1-1; d_gene: -; abundance: -; v_gene: TRBV7-8; CDR3nt: TGTGCCAGCAGCCCATTCGGAACCACGGGGACTGAAGCTTTCTTT; CDR3aa: CASSPFGTTGTEAFF
j_gene: TRBJ2-5; d_gene: -; abundance: -; v_gene: TRBV30; CDR3nt: TGTGCCTGGAGTGTACCCGGTACCCAGTACTTC; CDR3aa: CAWSVPGTQYF
j_gene: TRBJ2-5; d_gene: -; abundance: -; v_gene: TRBV11-2; CDR3nt: TGTGCCAGCAGAAATGCGGGAGAGACCCAGTACTTC; CDR3aa: CASRNAGETQYF
j_gene: TRBJ1-1; d_gene: -; abundance: once; v_gene: TRBV10-2; CDR3nt: TGCGCCAGCAGTGAGATCCCGGCCCCCCCGGCTTTCTTT; CDR3aa: CASSEIPAPPAFF
j_gene: TRBJ1-1; d_gene: TRBD1; abundance: -; v_gene: TRBV7-3; CDR3nt: TGTGCCAGCAGCAACACACCGGGACAGGGCAGGCAAACTGAAGCTTTCTTT; CDR3aa: CASSNTPGQGRQTEAFF
j_gene: TRBJ1-1; d_gene: -; abundance: -; v_gene: TRBV7-2; CDR3nt: TGTGCCAGCAGCTTATTAATAGGGGTCACTGAAGCTTTCTTT; CDR3aa: CASSLLIGVTEAFF
j_gene: TRBJ1-1; d_gene: -; abundance: few; v_gene: TRBV28; CDR3nt: TGTGCCAGTACTTTAGGAAGTAACACTGAAGCTTTCTTT; CDR3aa: CASTLGSNTEAFF
j_gene: TRBJ1-2; d_gene: -; abundance: -; v_gene: TRBV5-1; CDR3nt: TGCGCCAGCAGCACCCCAGAGGGAGCGGATGGCTACACCTTC; CDR3aa: CASSTPEGADGYTF
j_gene: TRBJ2-7; d_gene: TRBD1; abundance: -; v_gene: TRBV5-6; CDR3nt: TGTGCCAGCAGCTATACAGGGGGCTTAGAGCAGTACTTC; CDR3aa: CASSYTGGLEQYF
j_gene: TRBJ2-3; d_gene: -; abundance: -; v_gene: TRBV27; CDR3nt: TGTGCCAGCAGCCCTCAGGGAGGAGGCGCAGATACGCAGTATTTT; CDR3aa: CASSPQGGGADTQYF
j_gene: TRBJ2-5; d_gene: TRBD2; abundance: -; v_gene: TRBV7-9; CDR3nt: TGTGCCAGCGTTAGCGGGATCCAAGAGACCCAGTACTTC; CDR3aa: CASVSGIQETQYF
j_gene: TRBJ1-1; d_gene: TRBD1; abundance: -; v_gene: TRBV2; CDR3nt: TGTGCCAGCAGTGAATCGGGACAGGGCTCTACCGAAGCTTTCTTT; CDR3aa: CASSESGQGSTEAFF
j_gene: TRBJ2-1; d_gene: TRBD2; abundance: -; v_gene: TRBV7-3; CDR3nt: TGTGCCAGCAGCTTAACGTTCACTAGCGGATATTACAATGAGCAGTTCTTC; CDR3aa: CASSLTFTSGYYNEQFF
j_gene: TRBJ2-7; d_gene: TRBD1; abundance: -; v_gene: TRBV10-3; CDR3nt: TGTGCCATCAGATGGGACAGGGACGGCGAGCAGTACTTC; CDR3aa: CAIRWDRDGEQYF